This entry is about one T cell receptor beta chain. The target antigen is unknown. Healthy Caucasian donors formed the entire cohort. This entry is derived from a study of identical twins. Study findings and constraints: There were fewer insertions in abundant cord blood beta clonotypes, but memory repertoires showed no such pattern.

Template switching (which added a universal primer site) was used, and cDNA carried unique molecular identifiers. TCRdb used MiXCR to reprocess the 5' RACE reads, holding one entry per CDR3 protein. This table holds 1.5 million to 2 million distinct CDR3 sequences, about 31% found once. Sequenced: cord blood. The sequence derives from a newborn girl in good health.

The DNA for the CDR3 is TGTGCCTGGAGTGAAGACAGGGTCCCTACTGGCTATGGCTACACCTTC. This translates into CAWSEDRVPTGYGYTF. The rearrangement links TRBV30 to TRBJ1-2, with TRBD1 matching 7 bases. The V segment lost 1 base and the J segment 4 bases; nucleotides outside the gene matches: 12. CDR1 is GTSNPN and CDR2 is SVGIG in the germline V gene (reference sequence). The CDR3 extends over 16 amino acids. Variable domain in full (rest from reference TRBV30 and TRBJ1-2): SQTIHQWPATLVQPVGSPLSLECTVEGTSNPNLYWYRQAAGRGLQLLFYSVGIGQISSEVPQNLSASRPQDRQFILSSKKLLLSDSGFYLCAWSEDRVPTGYGYTFGSGTRLTVV.